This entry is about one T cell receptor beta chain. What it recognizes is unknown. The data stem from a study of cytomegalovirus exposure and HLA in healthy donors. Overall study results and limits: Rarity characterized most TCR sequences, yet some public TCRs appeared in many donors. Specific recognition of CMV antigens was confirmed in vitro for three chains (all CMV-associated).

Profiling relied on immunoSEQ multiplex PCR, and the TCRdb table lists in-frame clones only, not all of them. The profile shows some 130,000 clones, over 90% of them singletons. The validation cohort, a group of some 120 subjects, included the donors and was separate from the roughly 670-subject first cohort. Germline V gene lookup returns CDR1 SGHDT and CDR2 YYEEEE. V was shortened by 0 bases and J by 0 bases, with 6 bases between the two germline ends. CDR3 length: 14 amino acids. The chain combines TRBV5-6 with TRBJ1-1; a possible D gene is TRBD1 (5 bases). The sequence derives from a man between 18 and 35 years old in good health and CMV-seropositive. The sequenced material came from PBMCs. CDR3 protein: CASSLAGMNTEAFF. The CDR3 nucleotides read TGTGCCAGCAGCTTGGCAGGGATGAACACTGAAGCTTTCTTT.